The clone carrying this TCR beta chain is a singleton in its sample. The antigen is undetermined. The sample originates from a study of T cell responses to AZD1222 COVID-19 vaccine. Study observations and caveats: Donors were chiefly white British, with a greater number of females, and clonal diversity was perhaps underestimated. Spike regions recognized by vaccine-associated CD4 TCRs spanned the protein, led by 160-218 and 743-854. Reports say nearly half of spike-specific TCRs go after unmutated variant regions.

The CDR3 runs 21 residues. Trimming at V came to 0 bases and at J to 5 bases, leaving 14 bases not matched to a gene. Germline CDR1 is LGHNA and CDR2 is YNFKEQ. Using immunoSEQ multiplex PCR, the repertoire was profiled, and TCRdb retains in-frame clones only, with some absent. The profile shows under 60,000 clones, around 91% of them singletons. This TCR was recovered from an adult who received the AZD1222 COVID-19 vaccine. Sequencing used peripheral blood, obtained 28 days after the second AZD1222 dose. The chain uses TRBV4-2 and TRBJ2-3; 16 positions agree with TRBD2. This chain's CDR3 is CASSQDNTPGLAGGLKDTQYF. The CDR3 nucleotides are TGTGCCAGCAGCCAAGATAATACACCGGGACTAGCGGGAGGGCTGAAAGATACGCAGTATTTT.